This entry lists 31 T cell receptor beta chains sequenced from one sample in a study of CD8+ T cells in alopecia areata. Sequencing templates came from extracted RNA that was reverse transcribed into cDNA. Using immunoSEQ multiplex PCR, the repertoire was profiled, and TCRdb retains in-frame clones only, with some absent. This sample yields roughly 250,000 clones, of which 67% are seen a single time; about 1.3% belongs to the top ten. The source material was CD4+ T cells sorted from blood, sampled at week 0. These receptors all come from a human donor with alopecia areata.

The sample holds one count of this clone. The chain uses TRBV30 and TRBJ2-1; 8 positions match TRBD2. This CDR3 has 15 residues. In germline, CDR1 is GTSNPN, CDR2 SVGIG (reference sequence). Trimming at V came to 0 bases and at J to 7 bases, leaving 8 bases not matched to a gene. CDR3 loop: CAWSVQGLVRNEQFF. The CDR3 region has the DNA TGTGCCTGGAGTGTACAGGGACTAGTTAGAAATGAGCAGTTCTTC.

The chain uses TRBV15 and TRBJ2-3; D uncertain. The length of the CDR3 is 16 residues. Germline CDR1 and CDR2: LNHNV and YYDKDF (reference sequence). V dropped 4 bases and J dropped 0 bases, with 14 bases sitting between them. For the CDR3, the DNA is TGTGCCACCAGCACCATCTGGACGGGTAGCACAGATACGCAGTATTTT. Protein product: CATSTIWTGSTDTQYF.

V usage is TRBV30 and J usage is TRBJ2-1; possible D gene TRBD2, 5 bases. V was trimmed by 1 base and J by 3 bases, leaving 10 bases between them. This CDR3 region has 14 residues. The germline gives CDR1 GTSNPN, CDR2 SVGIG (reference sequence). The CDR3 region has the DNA TGTGCCTGGAGTGGAGGAGCGGTCTACAATGAGCAGTTCTTC. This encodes CAWSGGAVYNEQFF. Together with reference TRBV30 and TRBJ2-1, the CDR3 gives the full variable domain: SQTIHQWPATLVQPVGSPLSLECTVEGTSNPNLYWYRQAAGRGLQLLFYSVGIGQISSEVPQNLSASRPQDRQFILSSKKLLLSDSGFYLCAWSGGAVYNEQFFGPGTRLTVL.

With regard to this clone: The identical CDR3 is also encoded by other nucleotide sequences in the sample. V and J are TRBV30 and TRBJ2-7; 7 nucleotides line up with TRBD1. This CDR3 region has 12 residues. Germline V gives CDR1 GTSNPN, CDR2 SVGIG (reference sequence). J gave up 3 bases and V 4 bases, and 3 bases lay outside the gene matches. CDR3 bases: TGTGCCTGGAATCCAGGGGGCTACGAGCAGTACTTC. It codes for CAWNPGGYEQYF.

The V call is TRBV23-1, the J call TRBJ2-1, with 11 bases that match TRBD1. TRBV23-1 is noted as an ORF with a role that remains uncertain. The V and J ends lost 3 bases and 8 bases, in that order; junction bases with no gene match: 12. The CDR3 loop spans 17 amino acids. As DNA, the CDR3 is TGCGCCAGCAGTCATCCCGGGCGGACAGGGGGCTTCCATGAGCAGTTCTTC. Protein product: CASSHPGRTGGFHEQFF.

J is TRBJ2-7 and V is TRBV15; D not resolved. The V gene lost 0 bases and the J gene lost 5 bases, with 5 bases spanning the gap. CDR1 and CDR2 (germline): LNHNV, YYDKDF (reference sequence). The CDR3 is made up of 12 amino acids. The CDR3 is CATSRDGHEQYF. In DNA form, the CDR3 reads TGTGCCACCAGCAGAGATGGCCACGAGCAGTACTTC.

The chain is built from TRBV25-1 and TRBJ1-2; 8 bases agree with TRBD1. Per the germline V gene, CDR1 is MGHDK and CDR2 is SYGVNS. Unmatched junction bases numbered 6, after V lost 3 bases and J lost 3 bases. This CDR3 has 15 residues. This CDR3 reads CASSDMTGEDYGYTF. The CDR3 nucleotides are TGTGCCAGCAGTGACATGACAGGGGAGGACTATGGCTACACCTTC.

The CDR3 DNA is TGTGCCATCAGTAATAGGAGGACCTTCCAAGAGACCCAGTACTTC. This codes for CAISNRRTFQETQYF. This chain uses TRBV10-3 with TRBJ2-5, with a possible D match to TRBD2 (5 bases). The length of the CDR3 is 15 residues. Between the trimmed V and J ends, which lost 5 bases and 1 base, there was a span of 14 bases. Per the germline V gene, CDR1 is ENHRY and CDR2 is SYGVKD.

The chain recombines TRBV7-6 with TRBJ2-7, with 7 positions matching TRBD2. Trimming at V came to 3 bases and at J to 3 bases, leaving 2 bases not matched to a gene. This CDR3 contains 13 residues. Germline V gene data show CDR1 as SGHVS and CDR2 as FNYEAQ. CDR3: CASSFGGGYEQYF. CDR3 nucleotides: TGTGCCAGCAGCTTCGGCGGGGGCTACGAGCAGTACTTC. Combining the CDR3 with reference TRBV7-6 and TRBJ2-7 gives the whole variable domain GAGVSQSPRYKVTKRGQDVALRCDPISGHVSLYWYRQALGQGPEFLTYFNYEAQQDKSGLPNDRFSAERPEGSISTLTIQRTEQRDSAMYRCASSFGGGYEQYFGPGTRLTVT.

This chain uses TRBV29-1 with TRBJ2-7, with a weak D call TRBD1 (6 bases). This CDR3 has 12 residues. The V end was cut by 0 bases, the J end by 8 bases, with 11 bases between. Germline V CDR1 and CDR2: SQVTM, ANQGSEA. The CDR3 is CSVEDAQGKQYF. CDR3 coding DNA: TGCAGCGTTGAAGACGCACAGGGAAAGCAGTACTTC.

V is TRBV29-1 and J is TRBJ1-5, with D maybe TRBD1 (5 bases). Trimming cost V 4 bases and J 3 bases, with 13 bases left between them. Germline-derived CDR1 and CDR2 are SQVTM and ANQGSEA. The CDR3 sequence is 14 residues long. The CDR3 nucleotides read TGCAGCGTTGGGGAGACGGGGCCCAATCAGCCCCAGCATTTT. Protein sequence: CSVGETGPNQPQHF.

The CDR3 DNA sequence: TGTGCCAGCAGTGAAACACCGGGACAGGGTTCACCCCTCCACTTT. Translation gives CASSETPGQGSPLHF. The rearrangement links TRBV25-1 to TRBJ1-6; 9 bases map to TRBD1. CDR3 length: 15 residues. V shed 2 bases and J 9 bases; nucleotides not matched to a gene: 5. Germline lookup yields CDR1 MGHDK and CDR2 SYGVNS.

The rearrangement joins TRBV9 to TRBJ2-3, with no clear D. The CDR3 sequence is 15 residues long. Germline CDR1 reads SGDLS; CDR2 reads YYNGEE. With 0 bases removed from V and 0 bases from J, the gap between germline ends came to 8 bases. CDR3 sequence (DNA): TGTGCCAGCAGCGTAGATCAGGTTAGCACAGATACGCAGTATTTT. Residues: CASSVDQVSTDTQYF.

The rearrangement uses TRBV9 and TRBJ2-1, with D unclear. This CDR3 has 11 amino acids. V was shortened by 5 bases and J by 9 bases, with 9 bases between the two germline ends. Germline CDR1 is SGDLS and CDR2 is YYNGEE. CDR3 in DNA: TGTGCCAGCAGTAGGGATCGTGAGCAGTTCTTC. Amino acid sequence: CASSRDREQFF.

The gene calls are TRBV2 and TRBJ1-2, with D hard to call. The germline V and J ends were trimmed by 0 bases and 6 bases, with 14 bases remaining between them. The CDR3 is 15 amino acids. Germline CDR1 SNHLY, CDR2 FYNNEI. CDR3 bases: TGTGCCAGCAGTGAAGCGCGTCAGGTCGGGGATGGCTACACCTTC. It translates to CASSEARQVGDGYTF.

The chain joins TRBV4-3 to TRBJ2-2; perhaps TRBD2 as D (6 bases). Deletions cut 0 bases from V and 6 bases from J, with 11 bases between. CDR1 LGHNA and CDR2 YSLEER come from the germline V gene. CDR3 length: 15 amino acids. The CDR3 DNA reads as TGCGCCAGCAGCCAAGAAAGGCTAGCGCCCGGGGAGCTGTTTTTT. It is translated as CASSQERLAPGELFF.

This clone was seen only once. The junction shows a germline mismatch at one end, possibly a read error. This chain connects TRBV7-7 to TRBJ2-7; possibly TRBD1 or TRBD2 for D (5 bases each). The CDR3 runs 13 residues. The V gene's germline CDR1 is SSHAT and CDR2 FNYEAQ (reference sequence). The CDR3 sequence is CASSLIGDDEQYF. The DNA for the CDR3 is TGTGCTAGCAGCTTAATAGGGGACGACGAGCAGTACTTC.

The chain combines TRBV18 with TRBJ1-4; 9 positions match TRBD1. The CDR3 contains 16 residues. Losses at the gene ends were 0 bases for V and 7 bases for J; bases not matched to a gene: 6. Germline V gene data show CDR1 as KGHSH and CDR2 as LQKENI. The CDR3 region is CASSPPSGTGSEKLFF. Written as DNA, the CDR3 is TGTGCCAGCTCACCACCGAGCGGGACAGGGTCTGAAAAACTGTTTTTT.

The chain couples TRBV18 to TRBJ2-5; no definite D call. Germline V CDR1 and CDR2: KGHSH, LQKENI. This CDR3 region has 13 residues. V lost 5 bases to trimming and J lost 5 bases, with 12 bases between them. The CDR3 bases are TGTGCCAGCTCATCGTTGGGTCAGGAGACCCAGTACTTC. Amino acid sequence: CASSSLGQETQYF.

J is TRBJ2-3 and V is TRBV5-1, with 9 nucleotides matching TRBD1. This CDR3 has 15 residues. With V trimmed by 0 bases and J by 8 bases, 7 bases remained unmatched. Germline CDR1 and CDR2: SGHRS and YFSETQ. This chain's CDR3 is CASSLDPGTGTTQYF. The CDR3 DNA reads TGCGCCAGCAGCTTGGACCCCGGGACAGGGACTACGCAGTATTTT.

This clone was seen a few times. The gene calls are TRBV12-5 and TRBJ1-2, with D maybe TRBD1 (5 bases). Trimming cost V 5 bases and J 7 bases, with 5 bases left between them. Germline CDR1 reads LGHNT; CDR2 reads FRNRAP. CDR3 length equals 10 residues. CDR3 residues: CASGQGGYTF. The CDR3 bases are TGTGCTAGTGGTCAGGGTGGCTACACCTTC.

The CDR3 bases are TGTGCCAGCAGCTTACCTGGGGCCAACGTCCTGACTTTC. Encoded protein: CASSLPGANVLTF. The V call is TRBV7-9, the J call TRBJ2-6; D unresolved. The germline V gene encodes CDR1 SEHNR and CDR2 FQNEAQ (reference sequence). Between the trimmed V and J ends, which lost 2 bases and 2 bases, there was a span of 1 base. CDR3 length: 13 residues.

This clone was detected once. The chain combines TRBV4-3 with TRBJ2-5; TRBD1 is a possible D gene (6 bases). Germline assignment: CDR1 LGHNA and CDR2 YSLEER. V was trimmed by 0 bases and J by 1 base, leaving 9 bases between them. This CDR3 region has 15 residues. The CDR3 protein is CASSQEDSRQETQYF. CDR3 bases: TGCGCCAGCAGCCAAGAGGACAGTCGCCAAGAGACCCAGTACTTC.

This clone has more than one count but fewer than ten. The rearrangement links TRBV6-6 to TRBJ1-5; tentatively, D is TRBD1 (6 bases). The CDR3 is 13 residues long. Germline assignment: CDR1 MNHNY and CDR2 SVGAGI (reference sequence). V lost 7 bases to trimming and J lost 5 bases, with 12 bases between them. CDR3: CASNEGGDQPQHF. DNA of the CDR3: TGTGCCAGCAACGAGGGGGGGGATCAGCCCCAGCATTTT.

In DNA form, the CDR3 reads TGTGCCAGCAGCTTCACGGGCCTAAGCACAGATACGCAGTATTTT. It is translated as CASSFTGLSTDTQYF. The chain uses TRBV11-2 and TRBJ2-3; D not certain. The ends were cut back, 3 bases at V and 0 bases at J, with 10 bases in the middle. From germline, CDR1 is SGHAT and CDR2 FQNNGV. The CDR3 totals 15 residues.

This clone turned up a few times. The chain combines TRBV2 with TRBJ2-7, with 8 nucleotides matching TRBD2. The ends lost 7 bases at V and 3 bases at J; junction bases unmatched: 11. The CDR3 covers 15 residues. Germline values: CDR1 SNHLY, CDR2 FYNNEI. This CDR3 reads CASKREAGALYEQYF. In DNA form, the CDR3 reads TGTGCCAGCAAAAGGGAAGCGGGGGCCCTCTACGAGCAGTACTTC.

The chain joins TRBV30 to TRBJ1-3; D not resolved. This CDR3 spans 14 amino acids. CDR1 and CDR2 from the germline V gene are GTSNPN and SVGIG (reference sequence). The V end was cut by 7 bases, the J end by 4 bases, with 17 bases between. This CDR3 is CASDQVSSGNTIYF. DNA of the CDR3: TGTGCCTCAGATCAGGTGTCGTCGGGAAACACCATATATTTT.

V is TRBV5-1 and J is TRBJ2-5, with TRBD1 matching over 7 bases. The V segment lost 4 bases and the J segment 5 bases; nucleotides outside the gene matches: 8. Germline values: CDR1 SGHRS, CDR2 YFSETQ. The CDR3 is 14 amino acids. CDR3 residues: CASSEQGSHETQYF. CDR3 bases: TGCGCCAGCAGCGAACAGGGGAGCCACGAGACCCAGTACTTC.

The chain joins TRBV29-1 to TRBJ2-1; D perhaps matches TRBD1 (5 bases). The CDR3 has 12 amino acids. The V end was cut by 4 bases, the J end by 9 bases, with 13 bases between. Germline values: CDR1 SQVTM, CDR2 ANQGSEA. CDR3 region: CSVVRRTLEQFF. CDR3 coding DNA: TGCAGCGTTGTGAGACGGACACTTGAGCAGTTCTTC.

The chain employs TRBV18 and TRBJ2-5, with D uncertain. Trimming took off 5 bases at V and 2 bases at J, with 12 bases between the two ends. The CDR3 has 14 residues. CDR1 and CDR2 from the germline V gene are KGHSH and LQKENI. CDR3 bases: TGTGCCAGCTCAAAGAACAGTGGGCAAGAGACCCAGTACTTC. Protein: CASSKNSGQETQYF. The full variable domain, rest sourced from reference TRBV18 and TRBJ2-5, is NAGVMQNPRHLVRRRGQEARLRCSPMKGHSHVYWYRQLPEEGLKFMVYLQKENIIDESGMPKERFSAEFPKEGPSILRIQQVVRGDSAAYFCASSKNSGQETQYFGPGTRLLVL.

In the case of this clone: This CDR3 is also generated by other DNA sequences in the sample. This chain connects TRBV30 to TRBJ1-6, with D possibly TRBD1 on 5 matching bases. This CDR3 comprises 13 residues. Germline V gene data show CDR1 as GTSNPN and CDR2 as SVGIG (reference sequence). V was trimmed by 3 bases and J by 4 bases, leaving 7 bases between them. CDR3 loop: CAWRGGYNSPLHF. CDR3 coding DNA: TGTGCCTGGAGGGGGGGATATAATTCACCCCTCCACTTT.